This TCR beta chain originates from a study of CD8 T cells in Susac syndrome. CDR3 size: 15 residues. Germline CDR1 and CDR2: LNHNV and YYDKDF (reference sequence). The V segment lost 6 bases and the J segment 1 base; nucleotides outside the gene matches: 4. Roughly 0.45 to 1 ug RNA was reverse transcribed with random hexamers. Multiplex immunoSEQ PCR targeted 54 Vbeta and 13 Jbeta TCR beta segments. Using its own MiXCR run on the immunoSEQ multiplex PCR reads, TCRdb lists one record per CDR3 protein. Of fewer than 300,000 distinct CDR3 sequences listed, 80% to 90% are singletons. It was treatment-naive patients with stable or active relapsing-remitting disease who made up the multiple sclerosis controls.

This sequence was found in a human donor with multiple sclerosis. J is TRBJ2-7 and V is TRBV15; 12 bases align to TRBD2. The sequenced sample consisted of CD8+ T cells from PBMCs. The DNA of the CDR3 is TGTGCCACCAGTCTGACTAGCGGGAGTTCCTACGAGCAGTACTTC. Its protein is CATSLTSGSSYEQYF.